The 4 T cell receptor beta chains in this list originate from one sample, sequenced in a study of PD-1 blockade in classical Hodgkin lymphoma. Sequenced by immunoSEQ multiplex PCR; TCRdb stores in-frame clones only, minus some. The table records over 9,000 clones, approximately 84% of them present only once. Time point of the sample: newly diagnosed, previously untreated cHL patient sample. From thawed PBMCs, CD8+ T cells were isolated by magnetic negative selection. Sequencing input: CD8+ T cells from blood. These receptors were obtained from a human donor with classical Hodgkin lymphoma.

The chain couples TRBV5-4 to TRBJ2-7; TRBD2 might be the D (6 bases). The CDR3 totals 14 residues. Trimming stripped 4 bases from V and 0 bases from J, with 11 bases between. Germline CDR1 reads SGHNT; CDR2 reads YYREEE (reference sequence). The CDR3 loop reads CASSRGLLSYEQYF. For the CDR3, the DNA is TGTGCCAGCAGCCGGGGACTCCTCTCCTACGAGCAGTACTTC.

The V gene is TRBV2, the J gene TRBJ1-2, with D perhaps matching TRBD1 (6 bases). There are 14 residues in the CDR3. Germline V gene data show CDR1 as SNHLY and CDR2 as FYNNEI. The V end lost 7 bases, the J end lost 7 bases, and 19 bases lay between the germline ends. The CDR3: CASTFGGGSGGYTF. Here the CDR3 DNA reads TGTGCCAGCACCTTCGGGGGGGGCTCGGGTGGCTACACCTTC.

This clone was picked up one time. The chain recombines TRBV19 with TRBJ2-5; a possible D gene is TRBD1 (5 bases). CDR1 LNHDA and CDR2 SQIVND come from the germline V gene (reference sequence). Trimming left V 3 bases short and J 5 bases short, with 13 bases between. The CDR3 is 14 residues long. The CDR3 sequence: CASSIAGYRETQYF. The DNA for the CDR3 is TGTGCCAGTAGTATTGCAGGGTACCGGGAGACCCAGTACTTC.

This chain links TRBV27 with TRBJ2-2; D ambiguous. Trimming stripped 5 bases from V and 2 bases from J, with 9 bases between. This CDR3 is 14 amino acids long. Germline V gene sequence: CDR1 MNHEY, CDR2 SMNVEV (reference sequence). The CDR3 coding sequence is TGTGCCAGCAGTCCGGCCCTTAACACCGGGGAGCTGTTTTTT. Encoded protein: CASSPALNTGELFF.